What follows is one T cell receptor beta chain and its context. The antigen is unknown. The source of the sample is a study of T cell responses to AZD1222 COVID-19 vaccine. Using immunoSEQ multiplex PCR, the repertoire was profiled, and TCRdb retains in-frame clones only, with some absent. The sample yields around 150,000 clones, over 75% seen once. The study's findings and limits: Spike-spanning, vaccine-associated CD4 TCRs were dominant at 160-218 and 743-854.

Trimming pared 2 bases from V and 9 bases from J, leaving 11 bases between. This CDR3 region has 13 residues. CDR1 and CDR2 (germline): LGHDT, YNNKEL (reference sequence). The chain links TRBV3-1 (or the pseudogene TRBV3-2) to TRBJ2-1, with D possibly matching TRBD1 (6 bases). This TCR came from an adult who received the AZD1222 COVID-19 vaccine. The specimen comprised peripheral blood, sampled 28 days after the second AZD1222 dose. CDR3 region: CASSQYSRGEQFF. As DNA, the CDR3 is TGTGCCAGCAGCCAATACTCCAGGGGTGAGCAGTTCTTC.